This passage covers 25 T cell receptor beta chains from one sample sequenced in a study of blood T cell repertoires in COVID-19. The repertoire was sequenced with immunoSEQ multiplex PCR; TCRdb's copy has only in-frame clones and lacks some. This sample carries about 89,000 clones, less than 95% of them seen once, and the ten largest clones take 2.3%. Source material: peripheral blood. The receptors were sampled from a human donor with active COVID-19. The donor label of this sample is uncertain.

In nucleotides, the CDR3 is TGTGCCAGCAGTAGAGGCGGGGGAAGGGAAGCTTTCTTT. It translates to CASSRGGGREAFF. The chain couples TRBV7-9 to TRBJ1-1; TRBD1 is a possible D gene (5 bases). Germline CDR1 and CDR2: SEHNR and FQNEAQ (reference sequence). V was trimmed by 6 bases and J by 8 bases, leaving 16 bases between them. The CDR3 length is 13 residues.

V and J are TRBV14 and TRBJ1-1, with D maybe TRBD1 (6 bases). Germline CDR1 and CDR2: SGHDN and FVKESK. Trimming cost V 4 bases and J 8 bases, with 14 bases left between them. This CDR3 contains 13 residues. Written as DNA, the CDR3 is TGTGCCAGCAGCCCGACCCCCGGGACAGAAGCTTTCTTT. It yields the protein CASSPTPGTEAFF.

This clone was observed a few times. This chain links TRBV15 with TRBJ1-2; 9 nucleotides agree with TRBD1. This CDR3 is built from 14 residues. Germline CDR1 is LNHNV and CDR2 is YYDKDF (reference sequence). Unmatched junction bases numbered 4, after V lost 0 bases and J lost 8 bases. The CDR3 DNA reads TGTGCCACCAGCAGAGAACAGGGGGCGTCCGGCTACACCTTC. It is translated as CATSREQGASGYTF.

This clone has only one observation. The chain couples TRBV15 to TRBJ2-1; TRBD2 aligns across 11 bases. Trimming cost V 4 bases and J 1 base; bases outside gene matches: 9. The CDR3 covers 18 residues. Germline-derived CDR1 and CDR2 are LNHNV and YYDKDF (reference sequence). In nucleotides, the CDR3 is TGTGCCACCAGCAATTCATTTCTAGCGGGGGGATCCTACAATGAGCAGTTCTTC. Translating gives CATSNSFLAGGSYNEQFF.

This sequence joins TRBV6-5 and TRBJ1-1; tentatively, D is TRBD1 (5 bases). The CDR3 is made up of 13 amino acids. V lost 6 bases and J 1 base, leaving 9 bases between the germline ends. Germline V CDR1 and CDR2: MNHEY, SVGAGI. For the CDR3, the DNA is TGTGCCAGCAGCCACGGGGGGAACACTGAAGCTTTCTTT. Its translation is CASSHGGNTEAFF.

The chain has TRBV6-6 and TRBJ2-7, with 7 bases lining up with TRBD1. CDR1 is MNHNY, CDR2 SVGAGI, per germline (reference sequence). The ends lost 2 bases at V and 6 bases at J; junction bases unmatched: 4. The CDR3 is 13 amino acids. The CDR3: CASSYVTGVEQYF. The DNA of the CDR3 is TGTGCCAGCAGTTACGTAACAGGGGTCGAGCAGTACTTC.

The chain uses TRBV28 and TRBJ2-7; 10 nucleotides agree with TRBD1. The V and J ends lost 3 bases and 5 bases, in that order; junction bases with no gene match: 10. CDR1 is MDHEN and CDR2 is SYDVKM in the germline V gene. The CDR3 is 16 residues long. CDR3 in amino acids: CASSFISDRGSDEQYF. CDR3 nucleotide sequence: TGTGCCAGCAGTTTCATATCGGACAGGGGGTCCGACGAGCAGTACTTC.

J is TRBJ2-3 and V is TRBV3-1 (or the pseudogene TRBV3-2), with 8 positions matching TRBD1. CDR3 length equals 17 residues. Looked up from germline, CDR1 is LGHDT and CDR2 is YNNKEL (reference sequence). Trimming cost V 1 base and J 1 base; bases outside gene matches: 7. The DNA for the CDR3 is TGTGCCAGCAGCCAAGGGGCCAGGGGGCATGGCACAGATACGCAGTATTTT. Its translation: CASSQGARGHGTDTQYF.

Here the CDR3 DNA reads TGTGCCAGCAGTCCGGGACAGGGTCTTCCTGGAAACACCATATATTTT. It yields the protein CASSPGQGLPGNTIYF. The chain joins TRBV27 to TRBJ1-3, with 9 nucleotides matching TRBD1. After removal of 5 bases from V and 2 bases from J, the junction contained 7 bases not matched to a gene. The germline V gene encodes CDR1 MNHEY and CDR2 SMNVEV (reference sequence). The CDR3 is 16 residues long.

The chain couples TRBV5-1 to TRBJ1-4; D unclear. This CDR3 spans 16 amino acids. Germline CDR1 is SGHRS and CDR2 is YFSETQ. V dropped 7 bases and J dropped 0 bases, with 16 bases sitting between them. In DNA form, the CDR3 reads TGCGCCAGCCGGGGAGGGTGGGATTCAACTAATGAAAAACTGTTTTTT. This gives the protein CASRGGWDSTNEKLFF.

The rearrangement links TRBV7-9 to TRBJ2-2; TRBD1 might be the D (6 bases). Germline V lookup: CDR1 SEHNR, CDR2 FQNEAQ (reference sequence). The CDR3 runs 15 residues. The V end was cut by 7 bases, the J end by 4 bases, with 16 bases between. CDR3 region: CASTNLAGATGELFF. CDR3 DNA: TGTGCCAGCACCAACTTAGCAGGGGCCACCGGGGAGCTGTTTTTT.

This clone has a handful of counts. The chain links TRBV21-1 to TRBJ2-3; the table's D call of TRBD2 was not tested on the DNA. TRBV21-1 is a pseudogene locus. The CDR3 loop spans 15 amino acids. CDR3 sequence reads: CASSKAFSAVGTQYF. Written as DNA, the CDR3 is TGTGCCAGCAGCAAAGCGTTTTCGGCGGTCGGTACGCAGTATTTT.

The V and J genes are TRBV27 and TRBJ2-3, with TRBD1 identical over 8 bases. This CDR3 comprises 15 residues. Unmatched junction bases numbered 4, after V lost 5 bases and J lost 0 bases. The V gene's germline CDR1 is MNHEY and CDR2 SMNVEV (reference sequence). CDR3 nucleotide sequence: TGTGCCAGCAGTCCCTGGACAGGGAGCACAGATACGCAGTATTTT. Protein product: CASSPWTGSTDTQYF.

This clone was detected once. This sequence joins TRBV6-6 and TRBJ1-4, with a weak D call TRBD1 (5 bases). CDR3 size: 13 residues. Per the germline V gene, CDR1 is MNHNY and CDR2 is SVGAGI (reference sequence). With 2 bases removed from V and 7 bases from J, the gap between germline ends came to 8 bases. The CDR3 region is CASSYRGGEKLFF. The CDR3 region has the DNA TGTGCCAGCAGTTACAGGGGAGGTGAAAAACTGTTTTTT.

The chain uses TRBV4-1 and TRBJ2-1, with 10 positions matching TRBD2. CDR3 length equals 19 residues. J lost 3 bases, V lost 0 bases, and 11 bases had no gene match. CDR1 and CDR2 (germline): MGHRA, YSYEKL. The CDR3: CASSQDVEASGGNYNEQFF. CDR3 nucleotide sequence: TGCGCCAGCAGCCAAGATGTTGAGGCTAGCGGGGGTAACTACAATGAGCAGTTCTTC.

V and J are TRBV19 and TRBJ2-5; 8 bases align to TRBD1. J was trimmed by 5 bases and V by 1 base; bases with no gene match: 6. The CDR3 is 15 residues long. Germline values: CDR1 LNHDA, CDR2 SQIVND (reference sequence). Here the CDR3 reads CASSIAGGGGETQYF. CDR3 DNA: TGTGCCAGTAGTATAGCAGGGGGCGGTGGGGAGACCCAGTACTTC.

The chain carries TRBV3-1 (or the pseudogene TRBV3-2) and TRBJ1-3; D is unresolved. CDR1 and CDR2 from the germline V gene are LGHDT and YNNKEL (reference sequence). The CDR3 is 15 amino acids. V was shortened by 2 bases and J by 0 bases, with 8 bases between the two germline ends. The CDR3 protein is CASSQITISGNTIYF. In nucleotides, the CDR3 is TGTGCCAGCAGCCAAATAACTATCTCTGGAAACACCATATATTTT.

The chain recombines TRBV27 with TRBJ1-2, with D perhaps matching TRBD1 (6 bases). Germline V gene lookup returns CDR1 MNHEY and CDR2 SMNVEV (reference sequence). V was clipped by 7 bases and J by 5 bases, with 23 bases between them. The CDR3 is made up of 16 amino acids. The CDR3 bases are TGTGCCAGCACCCACAGGGAGCCCCTTAAGGCTTATGGCTACACCTTC. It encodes CASTHREPLKAYGYTF.

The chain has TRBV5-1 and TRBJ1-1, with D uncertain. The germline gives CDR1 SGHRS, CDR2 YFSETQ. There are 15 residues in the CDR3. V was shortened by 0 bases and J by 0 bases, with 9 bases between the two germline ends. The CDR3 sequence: CASSLGAVMNTEAFF. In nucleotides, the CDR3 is TGCGCCAGCAGCTTGGGAGCCGTAATGAACACTGAAGCTTTCTTT.

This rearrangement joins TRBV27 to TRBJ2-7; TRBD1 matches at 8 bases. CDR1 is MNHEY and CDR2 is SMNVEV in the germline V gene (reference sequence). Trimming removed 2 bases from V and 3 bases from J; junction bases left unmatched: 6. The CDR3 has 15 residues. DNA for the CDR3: TGTGCCAGCAGTTTAGGCCAGGGGGCCGTCTACGAGCAGTACTTC. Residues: CASSLGQGAVYEQYF.

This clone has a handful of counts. The DNA for the CDR3 is TGTGCCAGCAGCGTCAGAGGGGGGGACTATGATACGCAGTATTTT. This translates into CASSVRGGDYDTQYF. V usage is TRBV7-3 and J usage is TRBJ2-3; D is possibly TRBD2 (7 bases). The CDR3 loop spans 15 amino acids. Germline values: CDR1 SGHTA, CDR2 FQGTGA. V was clipped by 5 bases and J by 6 bases, with 18 bases between them.

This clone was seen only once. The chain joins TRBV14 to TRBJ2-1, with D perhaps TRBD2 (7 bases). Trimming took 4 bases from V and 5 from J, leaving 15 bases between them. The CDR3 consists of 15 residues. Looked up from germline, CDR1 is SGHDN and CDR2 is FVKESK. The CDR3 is CASSPTGGLDNEQFF. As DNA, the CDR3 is TGTGCCAGCAGCCCGACGGGGGGCCTTGACAATGAGCAGTTCTTC.

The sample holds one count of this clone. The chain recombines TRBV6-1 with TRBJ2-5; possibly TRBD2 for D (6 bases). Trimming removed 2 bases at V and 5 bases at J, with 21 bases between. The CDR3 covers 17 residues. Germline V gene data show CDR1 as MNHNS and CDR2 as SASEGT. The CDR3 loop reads CASSELASGTEEETQYF. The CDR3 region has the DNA TGTGCCAGCAGTGAACTAGCGTCCGGGACCGAAGAGGAGACCCAGTACTTC.

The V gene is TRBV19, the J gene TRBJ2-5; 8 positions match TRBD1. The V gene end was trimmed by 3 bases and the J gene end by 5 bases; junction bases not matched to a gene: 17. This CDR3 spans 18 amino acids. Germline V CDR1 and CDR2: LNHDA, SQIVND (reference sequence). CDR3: CASSINPGGRGLEETQYF. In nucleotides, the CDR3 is TGTGCCAGTAGTATCAACCCGGGCGGCAGGGGGCTTGAGGAGACCCAGTACTTC.

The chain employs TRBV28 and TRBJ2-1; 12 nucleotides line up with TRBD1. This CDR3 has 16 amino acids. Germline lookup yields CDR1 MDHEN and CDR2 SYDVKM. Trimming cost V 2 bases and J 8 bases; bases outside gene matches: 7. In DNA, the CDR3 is TGTGCCAGCAGTTTAGTTGGGACAGGGGGCTGGGATGAGCAGTTCTTC. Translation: CASSLVGTGGWDEQFF.